This is a list of T cell receptor beta chains from one sample in a study of blood T cells in healthy people across ages. From the 5' RACE reads, TCRdb called clonotypes with MiXCR, one entry per CDR3 protein. Here the sample spans over 600,000 distinct CDR3 sequences, roughly 56% being singletons. What was sequenced was blood. Receptors originate from a man between 35 and 55 years old in good health. Each CDR3 is given with its conserved first and last residue. The D gene is left open where the match is weak. The size of a clone is reported for some rows only, either as once, few or many, or as a class for expanded clones.

J | D | V | size | CDR3 | DNA
TRBJ2-7 | . | TRBV7-8 | . | CASSLDGAGEQYF | TGTGCCAGCAGCTTAGATGGGGCTGGGGAGCAGTACTTC
TRBJ2-5 | TRBD2 | TRBV28 | . | CASRTPGLAITFKWTQYF | TGTGCCAGCAGAACTCCGGGACTAGCGATCACATTCAAGTGGACCCAGTACTTC
TRBJ2-1 | . | TRBV28 | few | CASRSAGPVGSYNEQFF | TGTGCCAGCAGATCGGCCGGACCGGTAGGGTCCTACAATGAGCAGTTCTTC
TRBJ2-7 | TRBD1 | TRBV5-6 | . | CASSRAPGTGAYEQYF | TGTGCCAGCAGCCGCGCACCCGGGACAGGTGCCTACGAGCAGTACTTC
TRBJ2-7 | . | TRBV21-1 | . | CASSKNGMTYEQYF | TGTGCCAGCAGCAAAAATGGGATGACCTACGAGCAGTACTTC
TRBJ1-4 | TRBD1 | TRBV11-2 | few | CASRPIGRGPEKLFF | TGTGCCAGCAGACCTATCGGCAGGGGGCCGGAAAAACTGTTTTTT
TRBJ2-6 | TRBD1 | TRBV27 | few | CASSSIWTGEGYGANVLTF | TGTGCCAGCAGTTCAATTTGGACAGGGGAGGGGTATGGGGCCAACGTCCTGACTTTC
TRBJ2-5 | TRBD1 | TRBV5-1 | few | CASWDSQETQYF | TGCGCCAGCTGGGACAGCCAAGAGACCCAGTACTTC
TRBJ2-5 | . | TRBV29-1 | few | CSAGSGLGYQETQYF | TGCAGCGCGGGATCAGGGTTGGGGTACCAAGAGACCCAGTACTTC
TRBJ2-5 | . | TRBV4-3 | . | CASSQDLGWGEETQYF | TGCGCCAGCAGCCAAGATCTGGGATGGGGAGAGGAGACCCAGTACTTC
TRBJ2-5 | TRBD2 | TRBV29-1 | few | CSVRASGGQETQYF | TGCAGCGTTAGGGCTAGCGGGGGGCAAGAGACCCAGTACTTC
TRBJ1-2 | . | TRBV3-1 | few | CASSPFRTGMGANYGYTF | TGTGCCAGCAGCCCGTTCCGTACGGGCATGGGGGCCAACTATGGCTACACCTTC
TRBJ2-7 | . | TRBV25-1 | . | CASSPPGVAYEQYF | TGTGCCAGCAGTCCACCGGGGGTCGCCTACGAGCAGTACTTC
TRBJ2-7 | TRBD2 | TRBV24-1 | . | CATIRGLAGASSSYEQYF | TGTGCCACCATACGCGGACTAGCGGGAGCTTCAAGCTCCTACGAGCAGTACTTC
TRBJ2-3 | . | TRBV6-2/TRBV6-3 | . | CASSRAGVARDTQYF | TGTGCCAGCAGCCGCGCAGGGGTAGCTCGGGATACGCAGTATTTT
TRBJ2-7 | TRBD1 | TRBV28 | . | CASRQTGGSYEQYF | TGTGCCAGCAGGCAGACAGGGGGCTCCTACGAGCAGTACTTC
TRBJ2-7 | TRBD2 | TRBV12-3/TRBV12-4 | few | CASSLPLTIGTSYPKEQYF | TGTGCCAGCAGCCTACCCTTAACCATTGGGACTAGCTATCCGAAAGAGCAGTACTTC
TRBJ1-2 | TRBD1 | TRBV27 | few | CASSFSRTGGLGGYTF | TGTGCCAGCAGTTTCTCCCGGACAGGGGGCTTAGGCGGCTACACCTTC
TRBJ2-3 | . | TRBV2 | many | CASSPLAGGTDTQYF | TGTGCCAGCAGTCCCTTGGCAGGGGGCACAGATACGCAGTATTTT
TRBJ2-3 | TRBD2 | TRBV9 | once | CDSSVGLANTDTQYF | TGTGACAGCAGCGTCGGACTAGCGAACACAGATACGCAGTATTTT
TRBJ1-6 | TRBD1 | TRBV20-1 | . | CSARYSDREDNSPLHF | TGCAGTGCTAGGTATTCGGACAGGGAGGATAATTCACCCCTCCACTTT
TRBJ1-1 | . | TRBV7-3 | . | CASSLMLDTEAFF | TGTGCCAGCAGCTTAATGCTTGATACTGAAGCTTTCTTT
TRBJ1-4 | . | TRBV7-2 | . | CANSPNLSGKLFF | TGTGCCAACAGCCCCAATCTGAGTGGAAAACTGTTTTTT
TRBJ2-7 | TRBD2 | TRBV6-1 | . | CASNMGLAGYEQYF | TGTGCCAGCAATATGGGACTAGCGGGATACGAGCAGTACTTC
TRBJ2-5 | TRBD1 | TRBV7-2 | . | CASSLNDRGHETQYF | TGTGCCAGCAGCTTAAACGACAGGGGGCACGAGACCCAGTACTTC